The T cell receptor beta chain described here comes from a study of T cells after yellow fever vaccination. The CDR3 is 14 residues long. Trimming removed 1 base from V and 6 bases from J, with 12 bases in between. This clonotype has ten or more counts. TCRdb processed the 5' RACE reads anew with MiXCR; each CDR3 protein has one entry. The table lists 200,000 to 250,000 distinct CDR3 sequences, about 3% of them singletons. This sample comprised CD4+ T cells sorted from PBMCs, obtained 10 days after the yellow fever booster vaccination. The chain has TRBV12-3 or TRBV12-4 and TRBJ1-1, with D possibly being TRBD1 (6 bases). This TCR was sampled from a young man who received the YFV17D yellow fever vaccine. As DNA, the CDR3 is TGTGCCAGCAGTTTAGGGCAGGGGATCCCTGAAGCTTTCTTT. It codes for CASSLGQGIPEAFF.